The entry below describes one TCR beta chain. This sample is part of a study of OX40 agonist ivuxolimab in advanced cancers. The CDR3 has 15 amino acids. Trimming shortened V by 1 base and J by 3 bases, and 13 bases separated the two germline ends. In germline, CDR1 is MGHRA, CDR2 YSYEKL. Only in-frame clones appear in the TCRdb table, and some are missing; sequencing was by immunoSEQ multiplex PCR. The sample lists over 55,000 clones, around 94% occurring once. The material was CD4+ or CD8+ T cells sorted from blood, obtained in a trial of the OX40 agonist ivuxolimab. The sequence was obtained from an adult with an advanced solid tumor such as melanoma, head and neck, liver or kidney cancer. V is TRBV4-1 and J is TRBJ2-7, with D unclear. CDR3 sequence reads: CASSQGQPYLYEQYF. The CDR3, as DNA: TGCGCCAGCAGCCAAGGCCAGCCGTATCTCTACGAGCAGTACTTC.